Each of the 19 T cell receptor beta chains below was sequenced from the same sample in a study of shared clonotypes between healthy human individuals. Assay: immunoSEQ multiplex PCR; the TCRdb copy retains only in-frame clones and omits some. This table has millions of clones, approximately 90% appearing once. What was sequenced was naive CD4+ T cells sorted from blood. Documented subset: CD45RA+ positively selected. The receptors stem from a man aged 18 to 30 in good health.

The chain links TRBV11-2 to TRBJ2-3, with 10 bases fitting TRBD2. Germline trimming cut 1 base from V and 6 bases from J; bases unmatched to any gene: 7. Germline-derived CDR1 and CDR2 are SGHAT and FQNNGV. The CDR3 is 16 amino acids. CDR3 sequence (DNA): TGTGCCAGCAGCTTAGGTACTAGCGGGGTTGGCGATACGCAGTATTTT. Protein product: CASSLGTSGVGDTQYF.

In DNA form, the CDR3 reads TGTGCCAGCAGCTTAATTCTCGCTAGCGGGTCTAGCACAGATACGCAGTATTTT. Its translation is CASSLILASGSSTDTQYF. This chain uses TRBV7-6 with TRBJ2-3, with 8 bases lining up with TRBD2. The CDR3 extends over 18 amino acids. J lost 0 bases, V lost 2 bases, and 10 bases had no gene match. Germline CDR1 reads SGHVS; CDR2 reads FNYEAQ.

The V and J genes are TRBV28 and TRBJ2-7; no clear D gene. This CDR3 is 12 amino acids long. V gave up 1 base and J gave up 9 bases, with 10 bases separating them. Germline V gene sequence: CDR1 MDHEN, CDR2 SYDVKM. CDR3 sequence reads: CASSLFPFGQYF. The DNA of the CDR3 is TGTGCCAGCAGTTTATTCCCCTTCGGGCAGTACTTC.

The chain carries TRBV10-1 and TRBJ2-2; TRBD2 matches 10 bases. J lost 4 bases, V lost 1 base, and 3 bases had no gene match. CDR1 and CDR2 (germline): WNHNN, SYGVQD (reference sequence). This CDR3 has 16 residues. The CDR3 DNA is TGCGCCAGCAGTGAGTTTGGGACTAGCGTCACCGGGGAGCTGTTTTTT. It codes for CASSEFGTSVTGELFF.

The V and J genes are TRBV10-1 and TRBJ2-1; possibly TRBD1 for D (5 bases). V was clipped by 2 bases and J by 6 bases, with 11 bases between them. CDR1 is WNHNN, CDR2 SYGVQD, per germline (reference sequence). The CDR3 is 14 residues long. CDR3 amino acids: CASSEPRTGNEQFF. As DNA, the CDR3 is TGCGCCAGCAGTGAGCCTAGAACAGGCAATGAGCAGTTCTTC.

V gene TRBV2 combines with J gene TRBJ2-7; 9 positions agree with TRBD1. Germline V lookup: CDR1 SNHLY, CDR2 FYNNEI. CDR3 size: 15 residues. The V and J ends lost 3 bases and 2 bases, in that order; junction bases with no gene match: 5. This CDR3 is CASSEQGQGTYEQYF. DNA for the CDR3: TGTGCCAGCAGTGAGCAGGGACAGGGAACCTACGAGCAGTACTTC.

As concerns this clone: The sample carries other DNA sequences with the same CDR3. The chain is built from TRBV4-2 and TRBJ2-1; D unclear. V gave up 0 bases and J gave up 7 bases, with 4 bases separating them. This CDR3 has 12 residues. From germline, CDR1 is LGHNA and CDR2 YNFKEQ. The CDR3 region has the DNA TGTGCCAGCAGCCAAGACGCGAATGAGCAGTTCTTC. As protein: CASSQDANEQFF.

The chain couples TRBV10-3 to TRBJ2-7, with TRBD1 matching over 10 bases. The CDR3 totals 15 residues. From germline, CDR1 is ENHRY and CDR2 SYGVKD. Losses at the gene ends were 11 bases for V and 2 bases for J; bases not matched to a gene: 12. In DNA form, the CDR3 reads TGTGCCGCCCGGAAAGGGGGACAGGGGCCCTACGAGCAGTACTTC. Its translation is CAARKGGQGPYEQYF.

This clone has a single count. Other nucleotide sequences in the sample specify the same CDR3. The chain recombines TRBV7-8 with TRBJ2-2; D is undetermined. The CDR3 length is 13 residues. V dropped 5 bases and J dropped 4 bases, with 8 bases sitting between them. CDR1 and CDR2 (germline): SGHVS, FQNEAQ. CDR3 protein: CASSLRGTGELFF. CDR3 nucleotide sequence: TGTGCCAGCAGCCTTCGAGGCACCGGGGAGCTGTTTTTT. Full variable domain (outside the CDR3, taken from reference TRBV7-8 and TRBJ2-2): GAGVSQSPRYKVAKRGQDVALRCDPISGHVSLFWYQQALGQGPEFLTYFQNEAQLDKSGLPSDRFFAERPEGSVSTLKIQRTQQEDSAVYLCASSLRGTGELFFGEGSRLTVL.

About this clone itself: Other DNA sequences in the same sample also yield this CDR3. The chain is built from TRBV20-1 and TRBJ2-3, with D unclear. The CDR3 length is 11 residues. Germline assignment: CDR1 DFQATT and CDR2 SNEGSKA (reference sequence). Trimming removed 5 bases from V and 6 bases from J, with 9 bases in between. This chain's CDR3 is CSASQADTQYF. CDR3 DNA: TGCAGTGCTTCCCAAGCGGATACGCAGTATTTT.

The table lists this clone with a count of one. The same CDR3 arises from other DNA sequences in this sample as well. J is TRBJ2-5 and V is TRBV7-9, with no clear D. There are 12 residues in the CDR3. V was shortened by 2 bases and J by 5 bases, with 6 bases between the two germline ends. Germline CDR1 SEHNR, CDR2 FQNEAQ (reference sequence). The CDR3 region has the DNA TGTGCCAGCAGCTTAATCCGGGAGACCCAGTACTTC. As protein: CASSLIRETQYF. The whole variable domain, filled in from reference TRBV7-9 and TRBJ2-5, reads DTGVSQNPRHKITKRGQNVTFRCDPISEHNRLYWYRQTLGQGPEFLTYFQNEAQLEKSRLLSDRFSAERPKGSFSTLEIQRTEQGDSAMYLCASSLIRETQYFGPGTRLLVL.

The chain uses TRBV7-2 and TRBJ2-5, with D maybe TRBD2 (6 bases). Trimming pared 7 bases from V and 4 bases from J, leaving 16 bases between. CDR1 is SGHTA and CDR2 is FQGNSA in the germline V gene. The CDR3 length is 14 residues. The CDR3 region has the DNA TGTGCCAGCAACTACCAGGGAGGTGGAGAGACCCAGTACTTC. It codes for CASNYQGGGETQYF.

In the case of this clone: Other DNA sequences within the sample encode an identical CDR3. V is TRBV6-6 and J is TRBJ1-2, with 8 positions matching TRBD1. Germline trimming cut 5 bases from V and 2 bases from J; bases unmatched to any gene: 1. The germline V gene encodes CDR1 MNHNY and CDR2 SVGAGI (reference sequence). This CDR3 comprises 13 residues. The CDR3 nucleotides read TGTGCCAGCAGTAGGACAGGGAACTATGGCTACACCTTC. Its protein is CASSRTGNYGYTF.

V gene TRBV6-1 combines with J gene TRBJ2-5, with unresolved D. This CDR3 is 13 amino acids long. Germline V CDR1 and CDR2: MNHNS, SASEGT. V was cut by 3 bases and J by 7 bases, with 12 bases left in between. The DNA for the CDR3 is TGTGCCAGCAGTGACGGTCCCCTCTCGACCCAGTACTTC. As protein: CASSDGPLSTQYF.

This chain uses TRBV10-3 with TRBJ2-7; D may be TRBD2 (6 bases). This CDR3 is 15 amino acids long. The V gene lost 0 bases and the J gene lost 0 bases, with 9 bases spanning the gap. CDR1 and CDR2 (germline): ENHRY, SYGVKD. CDR3 bases: TGTGCCATCAGTGAGTCCCCTAGCGACTCCTACGAGCAGTACTTC. Encoded protein: CAISESPSDSYEQYF.

This clone was observed once. The chain uses TRBV6-6 and TRBJ2-5, with 7 bases matching TRBD1. This CDR3 is 14 amino acids long. Trimming took 2 bases from V and 5 from J; bases not matched to a gene: 5. CDR1 is MNHNY and CDR2 is SVGAGI in the germline V gene (reference sequence). The CDR3 DNA reads TGTGCCAGCAGTTACCAAGGGGGCGAGGAGACCCAGTACTTC. Translating it yields CASSYQGGEETQYF.

The chain links TRBV27 to TRBJ1-5, with TRBD1 as a possible D gene (5 bases). CDR3 size: 16 residues. Trimming removed 0 bases from V and 2 bases from J, with 11 bases in between. Germline V CDR1 and CDR2: MNHEY, SMNVEV (reference sequence). The CDR3 DNA is TGTGCCAGCAGTTTATCAGCGACAGCGGGCAATCAGCCCCAGCATTTT. As protein: CASSLSATAGNQPQHF.

The V call is TRBV7-6, the J call TRBJ2-5, with D unclear. The germline V and J ends were trimmed by 7 bases and 5 bases, with 11 bases remaining between them. Germline V CDR1 and CDR2: SGHVS, FNYEAQ. The CDR3 is 12 amino acids. CDR3: CASTRPSETQYF. The CDR3 DNA is TGTGCCAGCACCAGGCCGTCGGAGACCCAGTACTTC.

The chain uses TRBV19 and TRBJ1-2; no firm D call. The germline gives CDR1 LNHDA, CDR2 SQIVND (reference sequence). V dropped 5 bases and J dropped 7 bases, with 20 bases sitting between them. The CDR3 totals 15 residues. The CDR3: CASSPRREPSPGYTF. The CDR3 DNA reads TGTGCCAGTAGTCCTAGACGGGAACCATCCCCTGGCTACACCTTC.